The sequence of this T cell receptor beta chain was determined in a study of identical twins. There were only healthy Caucasians among the donors. Study-level results: Invariant MAIT and iNKT cells could partly confound zero-insertion analyses. Conclusions relied on cross-sectional statistical analysis, not following the same donors.

It was template switching that added a universal primer site, and there were unique molecular identifiers on the cDNA. One entry per CDR3 protein, called by TCRdb with MiXCR from the 5' RACE reads. The data hold roughly 1,500,000 distinct CDR3 sequences, with roughly a third observed a single time. On this clonotype: Its antigen is undetermined.

The receptor's source is a newborn girl in good health. Sample: cord blood.

For the CDR3, the DNA is TGTGCCAGCAGCAAAAATGCGGCTGAGGCAGATACGCAGTATTTT. It specifies CASSKNAAEADTQYF. The chain is built from TRBV4-2 and TRBJ2-3; D not certain. This CDR3 has 15 amino acids. Trimming pared 5 bases from V and 4 bases from J, leaving 16 bases between. Germline CDR1 reads LGHNA; CDR2 reads YNFKEQ.